One and the same sample provided the 30 T cell receptor beta chains below, sequenced in a study of cytomegalovirus exposure and HLA in healthy donors. PCR used 60 Vbeta primers and 13 Jbeta primers. TCRdb's copy holds only in-frame clones and misses some; the assay was immunoSEQ multiplex PCR. The sample shows 120,000 or so clones, approximately 72% of them seen only once. Material: PBMCs. These receptors all come from a man in his late teens or twenties in good health and CMV-seronegative.

This clone came up a few times. The rearrangement joins TRBV2 to TRBJ2-1, with 7 bases lining up with TRBD1. Trimming removed 5 bases from V and 6 bases from J; junction bases left unmatched: 10. This CDR3 has 15 residues. Looked up from germline, CDR1 is SNHLY and CDR2 is FYNNEI. CDR3 coding DNA: TGTGCCAGCAGTCCCTCTCCGGGACAGATCAATGAGCAGTTCTTC. This gives the protein CASSPSPGQINEQFF.

This chain uses TRBV28 with TRBJ2-7; a weak D match, TRBD1 (5 bases). This CDR3 is built from 15 residues. Deletions cut 7 bases from V and 3 bases from J, with 19 bases between. Looked up from germline, CDR1 is MDHEN and CDR2 is SYDVKM. CDR3 DNA: TGTGCCAGCACCGATCTCGACAGCCAACTCTACGAGCAGTACTTC. Its protein product is CASTDLDSQLYEQYF. Supplemented by reference TRBV28 and TRBJ2-7, the full variable domain reads DVKVTQSSRYLVKRTGEKVFLECVQDMDHENMFWYRQDPGLGLRLIYFSYDVKMKEKGDIPEGYSVSREKKERFSLILESASTNQTSMYLCASTDLDSQLYEQYFGPGTRLTVT.

The chain links TRBV4-1 to TRBJ2-2, with 9 positions matching TRBD1. V gave up 2 bases and J gave up 4 bases; unmatched junction bases: 8. The CDR3 length is 17 residues. Per germline, CDR1 MGHRA and CDR2 YSYEKL. The CDR3 region is CASSQRRTGDLTGELFF. The CDR3 region has the DNA TGCGCCAGCAGCCAACGTCGGACAGGGGACCTCACCGGGGAGCTGTTTTTT.

The rearrangement uses TRBV2 and TRBJ1-6; TRBD1 matches 10 bases. The V and J ends lost 11 bases and 0 bases, in that order; junction bases with no gene match: 13. In germline, CDR1 is SNHLY, CDR2 FYNNEI. This CDR3 is 18 amino acids long. The DNA of the CDR3 is TGTGCCGTCCCGGGACAGGGGTTCTCAAGCTCCTATAATTCACCCCTCCACTTT. Protein product: CAVPGQGFSSSYNSPLHF.

This clone was found a few times. This chain uses TRBV2 with TRBJ1-5, with unresolved D. From germline, CDR1 is SNHLY and CDR2 FYNNEI. The length of the CDR3 is 14 residues. The ends were cut back, 5 bases at V and 7 bases at J, with 15 bases in the middle. The DNA for the CDR3 is TGTGCCAGCAGTCAAGACATTTCGGGGCAGCCCCAGCATTTT. Protein product: CASSQDISGQPQHF. Combining the CDR3 with reference TRBV2 and TRBJ1-5 gives the whole variable domain EPEVTQTPSHQVTQMGQEVILRCVPISNHLYFYWYRQILGQKVEFLVSFYNNEISEKSEIFDDQFSVERPDGSNFTLKIRSTKLEDSAMYFCASSQDISGQPQHFGDGTRLSIL.

The chain combines TRBV2 with TRBJ2-2, with D possibly matching TRBD2 (5 bases). V was cut by 7 bases and J by 4 bases, with 13 bases left in between. The CDR3 consists of 14 residues. Looked up from germline, CDR1 is SNHLY and CDR2 is FYNNEI. The CDR3 loop reads CASKFTRVTGELFF. The CDR3 region has the DNA TGTGCCAGCAAATTTACTAGAGTCACCGGGGAGCTGTTTTTT.

The chain links TRBV11-2 to TRBJ2-1, with 8 bases lining up with TRBD1. CDR1 and CDR2 from the germline V gene are SGHAT and FQNNGV. The CDR3 covers 15 residues. Trimming cost V 3 bases and J 4 bases; bases outside gene matches: 5. The CDR3 region has the DNA TGTGCCAGCAGCTTCAGGGGGCAGGCTTACAATGAGCAGTTCTTC. It is translated as CASSFRGQAYNEQFF.

This clone was seen only a few times. This chain joins TRBV27 and TRBJ2-1; D is ambiguous. Germline CDR1 and CDR2: MNHEY and SMNVEV (reference sequence). Trimming pared 6 bases from V and 0 bases from J, leaving 12 bases between. The CDR3 extends over 15 amino acids. This chain's CDR3 is CASRYSTASYNEQFF. The CDR3 region has the DNA TGTGCCAGCAGATACAGTACCGCCTCCTACAATGAGCAGTTCTTC.

V gene TRBV2 combines with J gene TRBJ2-7; 8 nucleotides line up with TRBD1. This CDR3 comprises 13 residues. The junction had 6 bases not matched to a gene; V was cut back by 4 bases and J by 7 bases. CDR1 SNHLY and CDR2 FYNNEI come from the germline V gene. The CDR3 DNA reads TGTGCCAGCAGTGGGACAGGGCAAGGGGAGCAGTACTTC. Protein sequence: CASSGTGQGEQYF.

The rearrangement uses TRBV7-9 and TRBJ1-4; possible D gene TRBD1, 5 bases. The V end lost 4 bases, the J end lost 1 base, and 13 bases lay between the germline ends. The CDR3 has 16 amino acids. Germline loops: CDR1 SEHNR, CDR2 FQNEAQ (reference sequence). The CDR3 protein is CASSSPLTETNEKLFF. CDR3 DNA: TGTGCCAGCAGCTCGCCACTGACAGAAACTAATGAAAAACTGTTTTTT.

The V and J genes are TRBV28 and TRBJ2-5, with 7 nucleotides matching TRBD2. The germline CDR1 and CDR2 sequences are MDHEN and SYDVKM. The CDR3 extends over 13 amino acids. With 8 bases clipped from V and 4 bases from J, the junction kept 7 bases outside the gene matches. The DNA for the CDR3 is TGTGCCAGCTCAGTGGGAGGGGTAGAGACCCAGTACTTC. The encoded protein is CASSVGGVETQYF.

The J gene is TRBJ1-5, the V gene TRBV28, with 9 nucleotides matching TRBD1. This CDR3 spans 15 amino acids. Losses at the gene ends were 6 bases for V and 7 bases for J; bases not matched to a gene: 10. Germline lookup yields CDR1 MDHEN and CDR2 SYDVKM. The CDR3 DNA sequence: TGTGCCAGCAGCTTTACAGGGGGCTCATGGCAGCCCCAGCATTTT. Amino acids: CASSFTGGSWQPQHF.

V usage is TRBV13 and J usage is TRBJ2-7; 8 bases match TRBD2. The CDR3 consists of 15 residues. The germline CDR1 and CDR2 sequences are PRHDT and FYEKMQ (reference sequence). Losses at the gene ends were 5 bases for V and 1 base for J; bases not matched to a gene: 7. This chain's CDR3 is CASSLRGGRSYEQYF. The CDR3 coding sequence is TGTGCCAGCAGCCTTCGGGGGGGGAGATCCTACGAGCAGTACTTC.

V gene TRBV5-4 combines with J gene TRBJ1-1; D unclear. V was cut by 2 bases and J by 4 bases, with 3 bases left in between. The CDR3 length is 11 residues. Germline CDR1 reads SGHNT; CDR2 reads YYREEE (reference sequence). The CDR3 nucleotides read TGTGCCAGCAGCTTCGGCACTGAAGCTTTCTTT. Amino acid sequence: CASSFGTEAFF.

This clone has just a few counts. This chain joins TRBV18 and TRBJ2-1; 10 bases agree with TRBD2. This CDR3 spans 15 amino acids. With V trimmed by 5 bases and J by 6 bases, 7 bases remained unmatched. Germline V lookup: CDR1 KGHSH, CDR2 LQKENI. This CDR3 is CASSRAGGHLNEQFF. In nucleotides, the CDR3 is TGTGCCAGCTCAAGAGCGGGGGGGCATCTCAATGAGCAGTTCTTC. Variable domain in full (rest from reference TRBV18 and TRBJ2-1): NAGVMQNPRHLVRRRGQEARLRCSPMKGHSHVYWYRQLPEEGLKFMVYLQKENIIDESGMPKERFSAEFPKEGPSILRIQQVVRGDSAAYFCASSRAGGHLNEQFFGPGTRLTVL.

V is TRBV7-8 and J is TRBJ2-1; no clear D gene. Germline-derived CDR1 and CDR2 are SGHVS and FQNEAQ. There are 13 residues in the CDR3. V lost 3 bases and J 5 bases, leaving 8 bases between the germline ends. CDR3 nucleotide sequence: TGTGCCAGCAGCTTTACCAGAAACAATGAGCAGTTCTTC. This codes for CASSFTRNNEQFF.

The CDR3 DNA follows: TGTGCCAGCAGTTTATTATCAGGGGGCTCCCGGAACGAGCAGTACTTC. It encodes CASSLLSGGSRNEQYF. The gene calls are TRBV27 and TRBJ2-7; 8 bases are shared with TRBD1. J lost 5 bases, V lost 1 base, and 10 bases had no gene match. This CDR3 is built from 16 residues. Germline values: CDR1 MNHEY, CDR2 SMNVEV (reference sequence).

In its sample, this clone was seen a few times. The chain combines TRBV19 with TRBJ2-7; 8 positions match TRBD1. CDR1 and CDR2 from the germline V gene are LNHDA and SQIVND (reference sequence). The CDR3 covers 13 residues. The junction had 4 bases not matched to a gene; V was cut back by 9 bases and J by 0 bases. The CDR3 reads CASRDRSSYEQYF. The CDR3 DNA sequence: TGTGCCAGCCGGGACAGGAGCTCCTACGAGCAGTACTTC.

This sequence joins TRBV6-1 and TRBJ1-1; D perhaps matches TRBD1 (6 bases). Trimming shortened V by 0 bases and J by 10 bases, and 12 bases separated the two germline ends. The V gene's germline CDR1 is MNHNS and CDR2 SASEGT. The CDR3 totals 13 residues. The CDR3 sequence: CASSEAWDTVAFF. As DNA, the CDR3 is TGTGCCAGCAGTGAAGCTTGGGACACCGTAGCTTTCTTT.

The DNA for the CDR3 is TGTGCCAGCAGTCCCGACCTGGACAGGACAGATACGCAGTATTTT. Its protein product is CASSPDLDRTDTQYF. The V call is TRBV28, the J call TRBJ2-3; 7 bases map to TRBD1. The J segment lost 3 bases and the V segment lost 5 bases, leaving 8 bases of the junction unmatched. Germline-derived CDR1 and CDR2 are MDHEN and SYDVKM. The CDR3 extends over 15 amino acids.

The gene calls are TRBV28 and TRBJ1-5; D uncertain. Trimming took 1 base from V and 1 from J, leaving 5 bases between them. There are 14 residues in the CDR3. Germline lookup yields CDR1 MDHEN and CDR2 SYDVKM. DNA for the CDR3: TGTGCCAGCAGTTTATTCGGGAGCAATCAGCCCCAGCATTTT. Residues: CASSLFGSNQPQHF.

The chain employs TRBV5-6 and TRBJ2-2; a weak D match, TRBD2 (7 bases). Trimming stripped 0 bases from V and 10 bases from J, with 16 bases between. The germline V gene encodes CDR1 SGHDT and CDR2 YYEEEE. The CDR3 runs to 15 residues. The CDR3 loop reads CASSLVGGAWAELFF. The CDR3 nucleotides read TGTGCCAGCAGCTTGGTAGGGGGGGCCTGGGCGGAGCTGTTTTTT.

The chain is built from TRBV5-1 and TRBJ2-5, with D perhaps TRBD1 (6 bases). Germline values: CDR1 SGHRS, CDR2 YFSETQ. Deletions cut 3 bases from V and 5 bases from J, with 14 bases between. This CDR3 has 14 residues. CDR3: CASSSMGAWETQYF. For the CDR3, the DNA is TGCGCCAGCAGCTCAATGGGGGCCTGGGAGACCCAGTACTTC.

V usage is TRBV28 and J usage is TRBJ2-7; tentative D call: TRBD2 (5 bases). Germline CDR1 MDHEN, CDR2 SYDVKM. There are 14 residues in the CDR3. The ends were cut back, 3 bases at V and 3 bases at J, with 12 bases in the middle. CDR3 sequence (DNA): TGTGCCAGCAGTTTCTCCGCTGGACTCTACGAGCAGTACTTC. This gives the protein CASSFSAGLYEQYF.

This clone was counted once. This rearrangement joins TRBV6-1 to TRBJ1-1, with 8 bases matching TRBD1. Germline lookup yields CDR1 MNHNS and CDR2 SASEGT. The CDR3 covers 17 residues. J was trimmed by 0 bases and V by 4 bases; bases with no gene match: 10. CDR3: CASSAQTGGTLNTEAFF. The CDR3 coding sequence is TGTGCCAGCAGTGCCCAAACAGGGGGGACCCTGAACACTGAAGCTTTCTTT.

This clone appeared a few times. V and J are TRBV7-9 and TRBJ2-7, with 7 positions matching TRBD1. Trimming removed 5 bases from V and 6 bases from J; junction bases left unmatched: 4. The germline V gene has CDR1 SEHNR and CDR2 FQNEAQ (reference sequence). There are 12 residues in the CDR3. The CDR3 region is CASSPGQTEQYF. CDR3 sequence (DNA): TGTGCCAGCAGCCCGGGACAGACCGAGCAGTACTTC.

The chain links TRBV19 to TRBJ2-5; 14 positions agree with TRBD2. CDR1 is LNHDA and CDR2 is SQIVND in the germline V gene (reference sequence). V was clipped by 5 bases and J by 7 bases; unmatched bases: 6. The CDR3 runs 15 residues. As DNA, the CDR3 is TGTGCCAGTAGTCCGCCGGGGACTAGCGGGAGGACCCAGTACTTC. Translation: CASSPPGTSGRTQYF.

The chain has TRBV5-1 and TRBJ2-7; 8 bases are a match to TRBD2. V shed 1 base, J shed 2 bases, and the junction held 5 bases outside the gene matches. Germline assignment: CDR1 SGHRS and CDR2 YFSETQ. The CDR3 consists of 15 residues. The CDR3 sequence: CASSLPGLGAYEQYF. CDR3 coding DNA: TGCGCCAGCAGCTTGCCGGGACTAGGAGCCTACGAGCAGTACTTC.

The rearrangement uses TRBV9 and TRBJ2-3; 15 bases align to TRBD2. This CDR3 has 16 amino acids. The germline V gene encodes CDR1 SGDLS and CDR2 YYNGEE. The V segment lost 4 bases and the J segment 5 bases; nucleotides outside the gene matches: 5. CDR3 nucleotide sequence: TGTGCCAGCAGCTACGGACTAGCGGGAGGGGGAGATACGCAGTATTTT. As protein: CASSYGLAGGGDTQYF.

This clone was seen only a few times. This sequence joins TRBV5-6 and TRBJ1-1; D gene uncertain. The V gene lost 0 bases and the J gene lost 11 bases, with 11 bases spanning the gap. CDR1 is SGHDT and CDR2 is YYEEEE in the germline V gene. The CDR3 loop spans 12 amino acids. CDR3 in DNA: TGTGCCAGCAGCTTGGCGAGAGTGGAGGCTTTCTTT. Amino acid sequence: CASSLARVEAFF.